This record looks at one T cell receptor beta chain sequence and its context. The CDR3 contains 15 residues. The germline CDR1 and CDR2 sequences are SGHRS and YFSETQ. With 1 base removed from V and 5 bases from J, the gap between germline ends came to 16 bases. Per the authors' pipeline: Nucleated cell number was recorded as an estimate derived from reference gene primer amplification. This table comes from immunoSEQ multiplex PCR, and its TCRdb copy is limited to in-frame clones, with some not included. V and J calls and clone size follow that table, whereas D and trimming were derived from the DNA. The sample has 40,000 to 50,000 clones; around 85% are singletons. This entry comes from a study of blood T cell repertoires in COVID-19. Across the study: The samples span acute and convalescent COVID-19 from the United States, Italy and Spain.

The chain couples TRBV5-1 to TRBJ2-7, with a possible D match to TRBD1 (5 bases). Sequencing was done on a sample of peripheral blood. The source of this sequence is a man aged 35 to 55 with active or convalescent COVID-19. The CDR3 DNA is TGCGCCAGCAGCTTGAGAGCAGGGCACCCCAACGAGCAGTACTTC. Residues: CASSLRAGHPNEQYF.